A single sample is the source of the 13 T cell receptor beta chains below, sequenced in a study of blood T cells in healthy people across ages. Primers used in a second PCR of roughly 6 to 11 cycles were a sample-barcoded 5' primer and a J-beta primer mix. TCRdb re-derived calls from the 5' RACE reads in MiXCR, one entry per CDR3 protein. The profile shows just over 800,000 distinct CDR3 sequences, 62% of them singletons. Sequencing was carried out using blood. These TCRs come from a man aged 30 to 39 in good health.

This chain joins TRBV7-9 and TRBJ1-5, with 11 bases lining up with TRBD1. With V trimmed by 6 bases and J by 4 bases, 5 bases remained unmatched. The CDR3 runs 15 residues. Germline assignment: CDR1 SEHNR and CDR2 FQNEAQ (reference sequence). The CDR3 sequence is CASRPGTGGNQPQHF. The CDR3 DNA reads as TGTGCCAGCAGACCCGGGACAGGGGGGAATCAGCCCCAGCATTTT.

The chain joins TRBV10-3 to TRBJ2-3; 7 bases are shared with TRBD2. This CDR3 is 15 amino acids long. V gave up 4 bases and J gave up 0 bases; unmatched junction bases: 4. CDR1 and CDR2 (germline): ENHRY, SYGVKD. CDR3 sequence (DNA): TGTGCCATCAGTGGAGAGCGGGGCAGCACAGATACGCAGTATTTT. Translating gives CAISGERGSTDTQYF.

The J gene is TRBJ1-6, the V gene TRBV7-2; 8 nucleotides align to TRBD1. J was trimmed by 8 bases and V by 2 bases; bases with no gene match: 11. Germline loops: CDR1 SGHTA, CDR2 FQGNSA. The CDR3 spans 17 residues. The CDR3 spells CASSLPGRTGFYSPLHF. CDR3 bases: TGTGCCAGCAGCTTACCGGGGCGGACAGGGTTTTATTCACCCCTCCACTTT. Using reference TRBV7-2 and TRBJ1-6 for the parts outside the CDR3, the full variable domain is GAGVSQSPSNKVTEKGKDVELRCDPISGHTALYWYRQSLGQGLEFLIYFQGNSAPDKSGLPSDRFSAERTGGSVSTLTIQRTQQEDSAVYLCASSLPGRTGFYSPLHFGNGTRLTVT.

This clonotype has only one observation. The CDR3 DNA is TGTGCCAGCAGTCCTACAGGGGGCACCAATCAGCCCCAGCATTTT. This encodes CASSPTGGTNQPQHF. The V and J genes are TRBV6-1 and TRBJ1-5; 9 positions match TRBD1. The germline gives CDR1 MNHNS, CDR2 SASEGT. With 5 bases clipped from V and 3 bases from J, the junction kept 5 bases outside the gene matches. This CDR3 comprises 15 residues.

V usage is TRBV3-1 and J usage is TRBJ2-7; maybe TRBD1 (5 bases). Trimming shortened V by 8 bases and J by 7 bases, and 18 bases separated the two germline ends. CDR3 length equals 13 residues. Germline V lookup: CDR1 LGHDT, CDR2 YNNKEL (reference sequence). CDR3: CASSRVASREQYF. The CDR3 DNA is TGTGCCAGCTCCAGGGTGGCCTCGCGGGAGCAGTACTTC.

J is TRBJ2-5 and V is TRBV28; 7 positions agree with TRBD1. Trimming removed 7 bases from V and 2 bases from J; junction bases left unmatched: 7. Germline V CDR1 and CDR2: MDHEN, SYDVKM. This CDR3 comprises 14 residues. The CDR3 region has the DNA TGTGCCAGCATCCCAGGGGACAGACAAGAGACCCAGTACTTC. It translates to CASIPGDRQETQYF.

CDR3 protein: CASSATGSWETQYF. The CDR3 DNA reads TGTGCCAGCAGCGCGACAGGGTCGTGGGAGACCCAGTACTTC. V usage is TRBV6-1 and J usage is TRBJ2-5; 7 nucleotides line up with TRBD1. V was clipped by 6 bases and J by 5 bases; unmatched bases: 9. This CDR3 is built from 14 residues. Germline lookup yields CDR1 MNHNS and CDR2 SASEGT.

The chain links TRBV5-4 to TRBJ1-6, with TRBD1 as a possible D gene (6 bases). CDR3 size: 15 residues. CDR1 and CDR2 from the germline V gene are SGHNT and YYREEE (reference sequence). Trimming left V 2 bases short and J 7 bases short, with 13 bases between. CDR3 sequence: CASSFLAGVNSPLHF. The CDR3 DNA reads TGTGCCAGCAGCTTTTTGGCAGGGGTGAATTCACCCCTCCACTTT.

The chain joins TRBV5-1 to TRBJ2-3; D not certain. Germline values: CDR1 SGHRS, CDR2 YFSETQ. This CDR3 is 16 amino acids long. V lost 0 bases to trimming and J lost 1 base, with 12 bases between them. CDR3 protein: CASSLEAMWGTDTQYF. The CDR3 DNA sequence: TGCGCCAGCAGCTTGGAGGCTATGTGGGGCACAGATACGCAGTATTTT.

The V call is TRBV20-1, the J call TRBJ2-1, with TRBD1 as a possible D gene (7 bases). Per the germline V gene, CDR1 is DFQATT and CDR2 is SNEGSKA (reference sequence). The ends were cut back, 3 bases at V and 4 bases at J, with 16 bases in the middle. The CDR3 runs to 15 residues. For the CDR3, the DNA is TGCAGTGCTAGGGAGGGACAGAGTTTTTACAATGAGCAGTTCTTC. As protein: CSAREGQSFYNEQFF.

V and J are TRBV12-3 or TRBV12-4 and TRBJ1-2; D is uncertain. Trimming cost V 3 bases and J 3 bases, with 8 bases left between them. This CDR3 is built from 13 residues. CDR3 amino acids: CASSFPGDYGYTF. For the CDR3, the DNA is TGTGCCAGCAGTTTTCCCGGGGACTATGGCTACACCTTC.

The rearrangement links TRBV7-9 to TRBJ2-6; tentatively, D is TRBD1 or TRBD2 (6 bases each). Between the trimmed V and J ends, which lost 5 bases and 4 bases, there was a span of 9 bases. The CDR3 covers 14 residues. Germline V gives CDR1 SEHNR, CDR2 FQNEAQ (reference sequence). CDR3 sequence: CASSVGGGANVLTF. The CDR3 DNA sequence: TGTGCCAGCAGCGTAGGGGGGGGGGCCAACGTCCTGACTTTC.

Remarks on this clonotype: The junction differs from germline at one of its ends, possibly a read error. The rearrangement links TRBV20-1 to TRBJ2-7; 9 positions match TRBD2. Per germline, CDR1 DFQATT and CDR2 SNEGSKA (reference sequence). This CDR3 spans 14 amino acids. CDR3 residues: CSATLAGHSFEQYF. The DNA for the CDR3 is TGCAGTGCTACCCTAGCGGGGCACTCCTTCGAGCAGTACTTC.